This T cell receptor beta chain was documented in a study of blood T cells in healthy people across ages. A word on this clonotype: As yet, its antigen is unknown.

The CDR3 length is 16 residues. The ends lost 2 bases at V and 3 bases at J; junction bases unmatched: 6. Germline V gene lookup returns CDR1 KGHDR and CDR2 SFDVKD. General study results and limits: Changes in expanded clonotypes were possibly confounded, as the CMV status of donors was unknown.

Primers used in a second PCR of about 7 to 11 cycles were a sample-barcoded 5' primer and a J-beta primer mix. TCRdb fed the 5' RACE reads into MiXCR, producing one record per CDR3 protein. Found here are hundreds of thousands of distinct CDR3 sequences, approximately 59% of them singletons; the top ten hold around 37%. The chain combines TRBV24-1 with TRBJ2-1, with 7 bases matching TRBD1. This receptor was taken from a man aged 55 to 70 in good health. Sequencing was carried out using blood. The CDR3 sequence is CATSDSTGSNYNEQFF. CDR3 nucleotides: TGTGCCACCAGTGATTCGACAGGGTCCAACTACAATGAGCAGTTCTTC.